This T cell receptor beta chain was identified in a study of persistence of HIV-infected CD4 T cells. Remarks on this clone: Its antigen is as yet unknown.

This was the immunoSEQ version 4 assay in survey mode. The protocol was immunoSEQ multiplex PCR, while the TCRdb copy is restricted to in-frame clones and leaves out a portion. The sample records approximately 40,000 clones, more than 75% being singletons. The stimulus was an HIV-1 Gag 15-mer peptide pool, about 1 ug/peptide/mL. CD40L-negative CD69-negative CD45RO-high memory CD4+ T cells were sorted as populations depleted of antigen-responding cells. The V segment lost 5 bases and the J segment 0 bases; nucleotides outside the gene matches: 5. The CDR3 loop spans 15 amino acids. CDR1 and CDR2 (germline): LNHDA, SQIVND (reference sequence). Findings of the study overall: TCRbeta richness was lower in CMV- and Gag-responding cells than in anti-CD3/anti-CD28-responding cells.

This material consisted of CD4+ T cells sorted from PBMCs after approximately 20-hour stimulation, taken from a patient who received antiretroviral therapy. This clonotype was sampled from an adult man with HIV who was CMV-seropositive. The rearrangement uses TRBV19 and TRBJ1-2, with 8 nucleotides matching TRBD1. This CDR3 is CASSPPDRANYGYTF. The CDR3 bases are TGTGCCAGTAGTCCGCCGGACAGGGCTAACTATGGCTACACCTTC.